This paragraph reports one T cell receptor (beta chain). Its specificity is unknown. The data originate from a study of T cell responses to AZD1222 COVID-19 vaccine. Study observations and caveats: Donors were largely white British and mainly female; clonal diversity was possibly underestimated.

Data came from immunoSEQ multiplex PCR; TCRdb stores just in-frame clones and leaves some out. Of under 50,000 clones listed, around nine tenths were seen once; the top ten hold roughly 5.3%. The source material was peripheral blood, sampled 28 days after the second AZD1222 dose. The sequence was collected from an adult who received the AZD1222 COVID-19 vaccine.

DNA for the CDR3: TGTGCCAGCAGCGCAAGACGGGTAATGAACACTGAAGCTTTCTTT. The encoded protein is CASSARRVMNTEAFF. The chain employs TRBV7-2 and TRBJ1-1; D gene unclear. V lost 5 bases to trimming and J lost 0 bases, with 13 bases between them. There are 15 residues in the CDR3. The germline V gene encodes CDR1 SGHTA and CDR2 FQGNSA.